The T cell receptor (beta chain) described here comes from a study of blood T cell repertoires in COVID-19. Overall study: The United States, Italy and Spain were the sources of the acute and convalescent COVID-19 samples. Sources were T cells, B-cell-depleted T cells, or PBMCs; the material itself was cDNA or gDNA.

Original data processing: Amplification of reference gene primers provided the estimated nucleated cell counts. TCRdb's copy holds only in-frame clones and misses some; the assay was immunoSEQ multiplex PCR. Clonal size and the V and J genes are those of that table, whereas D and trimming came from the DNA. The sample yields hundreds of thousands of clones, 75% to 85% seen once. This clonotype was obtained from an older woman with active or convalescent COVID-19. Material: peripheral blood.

This CDR3 reads CSVGHSSNQPQHF. DNA for the CDR3: TGCAGCGTTGGCCACAGTTCGAATCAGCCCCAGCATTTT. V usage is TRBV29-1 and J usage is TRBJ1-5; D not certain. Trimming shortened V by 4 bases and J by 4 bases, and 11 bases separated the two germline ends. From germline, CDR1 is SQVTM and CDR2 ANQGSEA. The CDR3 extends over 13 amino acids.